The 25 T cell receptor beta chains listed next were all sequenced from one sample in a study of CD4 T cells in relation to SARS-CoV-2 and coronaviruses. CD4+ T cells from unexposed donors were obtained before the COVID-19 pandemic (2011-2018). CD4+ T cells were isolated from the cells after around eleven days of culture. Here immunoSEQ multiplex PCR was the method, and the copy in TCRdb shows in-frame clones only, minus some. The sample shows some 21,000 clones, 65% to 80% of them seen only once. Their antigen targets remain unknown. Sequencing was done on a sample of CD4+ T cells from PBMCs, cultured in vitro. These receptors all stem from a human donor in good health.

Written as DNA, the CDR3 is TGTGCCAGTGGACACGAGACGAGCCGCGGCATGGCTGGGGCCAACGTCCTGACTTTC. Protein product: CASGHETSRGMAGANVLTF. This rearrangement joins TRBV19 to TRBJ2-6; tentative D call: TRBD1 (5 bases). CDR1 is LNHDA and CDR2 is SQIVND in the germline V gene (reference sequence). V was trimmed by 8 bases and J by 2 bases, leaving 25 bases between them. The CDR3 runs 19 residues.

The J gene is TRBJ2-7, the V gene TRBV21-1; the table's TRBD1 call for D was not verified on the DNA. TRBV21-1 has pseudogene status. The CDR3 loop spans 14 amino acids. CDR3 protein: CTTWDRQSSYEQYF. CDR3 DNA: TGTACTACTTGGGACAGGCAGAGCTCCTACGAGCAGTACTTC.

The CDR3 sequence: CASSQTGAANEKLFF. In DNA form, the CDR3 reads TGTGCCAGCAGCCAGACGGGGGCGGCTAATGAAAAACTGTTTTTT. The J gene is TRBJ1-4, the V gene TRBV7-8, with D tentatively TRBD1 (6 bases). The germline V gene encodes CDR1 SGHVS and CDR2 FQNEAQ. V lost 5 bases and J 3 bases, leaving 13 bases between the germline ends. The CDR3 is made up of 15 amino acids. The full variable domain, completed using reference TRBV7-8 and TRBJ1-4, is GAGVSQSPRYKVAKRGQDVALRCDPISGHVSLFWYQQALGQGPEFLTYFQNEAQLDKSGLPSDRFFAERPEGSVSTLKIQRTQQEDSAVYLCASSQTGAANEKLFFGSGTQLSVL.

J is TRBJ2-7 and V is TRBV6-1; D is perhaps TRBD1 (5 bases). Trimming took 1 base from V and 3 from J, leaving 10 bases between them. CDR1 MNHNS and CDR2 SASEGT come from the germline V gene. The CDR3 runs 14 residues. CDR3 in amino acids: CASSEGWGVYEQYF. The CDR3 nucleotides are TGTGCCAGCAGTGAAGGCTGGGGCGTCTACGAGCAGTACTTC.

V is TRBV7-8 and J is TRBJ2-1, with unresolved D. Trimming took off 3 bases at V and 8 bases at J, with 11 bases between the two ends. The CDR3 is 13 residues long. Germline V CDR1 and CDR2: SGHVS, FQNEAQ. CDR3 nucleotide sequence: TGTGCCAGCAGCTTTGAGGACGGCCATGAGCAGTTCTTC. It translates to CASSFEDGHEQFF. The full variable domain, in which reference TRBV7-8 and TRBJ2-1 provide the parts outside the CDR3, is GAGVSQSPRYKVAKRGQDVALRCDPISGHVSLFWYQQALGQGPEFLTYFQNEAQLDKSGLPSDRFFAERPEGSVSTLKIQRTQQEDSAVYLCASSFEDGHEQFFGPGTRLTVL.

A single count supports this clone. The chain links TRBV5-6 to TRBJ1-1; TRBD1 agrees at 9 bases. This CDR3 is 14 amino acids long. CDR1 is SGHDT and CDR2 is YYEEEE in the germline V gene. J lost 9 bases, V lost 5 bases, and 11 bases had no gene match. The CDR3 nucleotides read TGTGCCAGCAGTTATACGGGACAGGGCGCCCAAGCTTTCTTT. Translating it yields CASSYTGQGAQAFF.

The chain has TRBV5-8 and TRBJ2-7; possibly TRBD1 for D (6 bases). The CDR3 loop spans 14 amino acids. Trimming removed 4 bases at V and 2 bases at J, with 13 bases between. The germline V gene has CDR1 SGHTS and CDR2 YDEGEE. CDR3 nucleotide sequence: TGTGCCAGCAGCATCCTACAGGGCCCCTACGAGCAGTACTTC. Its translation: CASSILQGPYEQYF. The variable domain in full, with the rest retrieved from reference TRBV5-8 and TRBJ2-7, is EAGVTQSPTHLIKTRGQQATLRCSPISGHTSVYWYQQALGLGLQFLLWYDEGEERNRGNFPPRFSGRQFPNYSSELNVNALELEDSALYLCASSILQGPYEQYFGPGTRLTVT.

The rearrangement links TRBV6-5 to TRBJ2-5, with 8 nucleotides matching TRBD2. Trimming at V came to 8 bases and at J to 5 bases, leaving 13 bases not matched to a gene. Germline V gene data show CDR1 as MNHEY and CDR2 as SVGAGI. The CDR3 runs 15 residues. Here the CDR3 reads CASRLISGARETQYF. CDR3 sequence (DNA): TGTGCCAGCCGACTGATTAGCGGGGCGCGGGAGACCCAGTACTTC.

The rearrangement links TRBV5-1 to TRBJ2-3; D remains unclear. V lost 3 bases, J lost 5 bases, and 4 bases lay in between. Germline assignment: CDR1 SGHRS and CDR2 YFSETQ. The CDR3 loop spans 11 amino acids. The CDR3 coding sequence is TGCGCCAGCAGCTGGCGAGATACGCAGTATTTT. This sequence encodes CASSWRDTQYF.

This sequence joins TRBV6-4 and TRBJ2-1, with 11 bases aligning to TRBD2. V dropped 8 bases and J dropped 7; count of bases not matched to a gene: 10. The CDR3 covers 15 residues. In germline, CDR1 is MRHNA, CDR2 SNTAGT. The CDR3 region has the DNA TGTGCCAGCTCAACGACTAGCGGGGAGATAAATGAGCAGTTCTTC. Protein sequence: CASSTTSGEINEQFF.

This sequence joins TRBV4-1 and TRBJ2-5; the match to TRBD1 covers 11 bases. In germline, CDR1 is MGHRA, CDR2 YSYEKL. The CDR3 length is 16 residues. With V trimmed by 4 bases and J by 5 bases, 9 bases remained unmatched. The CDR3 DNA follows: TGCGCCAGCAGCCGAACCGGGACAGGGGGAATCGAGACCCAGTACTTC. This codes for CASSRTGTGGIETQYF.

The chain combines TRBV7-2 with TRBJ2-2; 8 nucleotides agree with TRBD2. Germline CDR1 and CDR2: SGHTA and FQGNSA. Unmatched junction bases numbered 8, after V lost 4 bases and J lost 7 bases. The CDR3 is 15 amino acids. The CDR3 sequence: CASSSSAGVGGELFF. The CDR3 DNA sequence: TGTGCCAGCAGCTCCTCAGCGGGAGTAGGCGGGGAGCTGTTTTTT.

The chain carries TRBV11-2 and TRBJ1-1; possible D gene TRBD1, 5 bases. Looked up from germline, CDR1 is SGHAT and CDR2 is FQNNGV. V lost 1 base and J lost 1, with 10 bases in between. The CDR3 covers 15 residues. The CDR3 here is CASSLVWGTNTEAFF. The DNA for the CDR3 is TGTGCCAGCAGCTTAGTGTGGGGCACGAACACTGAAGCTTTCTTT.

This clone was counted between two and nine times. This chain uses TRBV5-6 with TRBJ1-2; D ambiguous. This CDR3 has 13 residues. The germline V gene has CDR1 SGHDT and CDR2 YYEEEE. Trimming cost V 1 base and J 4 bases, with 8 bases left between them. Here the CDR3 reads CASSLTAFYGYTF. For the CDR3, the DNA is TGTGCCAGCAGCTTGACAGCCTTCTATGGCTACACCTTC. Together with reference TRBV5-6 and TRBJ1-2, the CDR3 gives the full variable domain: DAGVTQSPTHLIKTRGQQVTLRCSPKSGHDTVSWYQQALGQGPQFIFQYYEEEERQRGNFPDRFSGHQFPNYSSELNVNALLLGDSALYLCASSLTAFYGYTFGSGTRLTVV.

CDR3 residues: CASSQTVQETQYF. The CDR3 bases are TGTGCCAGCAGCCAAACAGTCCAAGAGACCCAGTACTTC. V gene TRBV3-1 (or the pseudogene TRBV3-2) combines with J gene TRBJ2-5; D uncertain. The length of the CDR3 is 13 residues. CDR1 and CDR2 (germline): LGHDT, YNNKEL (reference sequence). Trimming cost V 2 bases and J 1 base, with 5 bases left between them.

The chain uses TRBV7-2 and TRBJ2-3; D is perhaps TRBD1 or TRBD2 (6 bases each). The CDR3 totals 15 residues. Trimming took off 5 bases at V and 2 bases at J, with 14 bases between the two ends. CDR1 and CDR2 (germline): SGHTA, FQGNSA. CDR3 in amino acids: CASSPLRGLTDTQYF. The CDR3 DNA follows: TGTGCCAGCAGCCCACTTCGGGGGCTCACAGATACGCAGTATTTT. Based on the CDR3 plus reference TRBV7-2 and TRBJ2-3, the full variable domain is GAGVSQSPSNKVTEKGKDVELRCDPISGHTALYWYRQSLGQGLEFLIYFQGNSAPDKSGLPSDRFSAERTGGSVSTLTIQRTQQEDSAVYLCASSPLRGLTDTQYFGPGTRLTVL.

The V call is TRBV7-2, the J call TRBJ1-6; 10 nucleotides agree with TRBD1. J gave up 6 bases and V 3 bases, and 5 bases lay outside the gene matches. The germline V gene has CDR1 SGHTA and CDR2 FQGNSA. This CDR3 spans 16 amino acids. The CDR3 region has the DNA TGTGCCAGCAGCTTCGACAGGGGGCTCCTTAATTCACCCCTCCACTTT. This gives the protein CASSFDRGLLNSPLHF.

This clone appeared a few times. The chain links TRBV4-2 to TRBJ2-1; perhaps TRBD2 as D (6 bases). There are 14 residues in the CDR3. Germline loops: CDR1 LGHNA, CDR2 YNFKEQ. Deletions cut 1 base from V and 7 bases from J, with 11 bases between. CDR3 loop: CASSQGSSANEQFF. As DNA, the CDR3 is TGTGCCAGCAGCCAAGGTTCTAGCGCGAATGAGCAGTTCTTC.

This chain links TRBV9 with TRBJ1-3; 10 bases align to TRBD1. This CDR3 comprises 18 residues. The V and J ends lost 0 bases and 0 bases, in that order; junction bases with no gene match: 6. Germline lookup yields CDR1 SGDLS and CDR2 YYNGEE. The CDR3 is CASSVGPGQGSSGNTIYF. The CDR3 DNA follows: TGTGCCAGCAGCGTAGGGCCGGGACAGGGGAGCTCTGGAAACACCATATATTTT.

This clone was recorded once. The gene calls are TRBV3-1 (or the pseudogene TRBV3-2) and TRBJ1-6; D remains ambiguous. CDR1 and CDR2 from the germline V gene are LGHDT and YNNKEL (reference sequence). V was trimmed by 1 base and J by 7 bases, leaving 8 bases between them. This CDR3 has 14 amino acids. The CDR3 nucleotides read TGTGCCAGCAGCCAAGTTAGGCTGAATTCACCCCTCCACTTT. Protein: CASSQVRLNSPLHF.

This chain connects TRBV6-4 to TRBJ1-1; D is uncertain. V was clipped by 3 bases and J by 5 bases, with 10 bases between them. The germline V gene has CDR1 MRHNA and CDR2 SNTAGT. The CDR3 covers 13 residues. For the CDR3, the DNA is TGTGCCAGCAGTGAATTACCGGGAACTGAAGCTTTCTTT. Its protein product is CASSELPGTEAFF.

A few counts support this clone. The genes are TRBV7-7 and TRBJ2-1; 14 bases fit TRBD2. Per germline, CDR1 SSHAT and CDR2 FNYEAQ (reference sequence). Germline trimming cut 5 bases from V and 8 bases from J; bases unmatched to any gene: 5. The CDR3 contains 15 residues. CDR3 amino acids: CASSEGLAGADEQFF. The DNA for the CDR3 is TGTGCCAGCAGCGAGGGACTAGCGGGAGCGGATGAGCAGTTCTTC.

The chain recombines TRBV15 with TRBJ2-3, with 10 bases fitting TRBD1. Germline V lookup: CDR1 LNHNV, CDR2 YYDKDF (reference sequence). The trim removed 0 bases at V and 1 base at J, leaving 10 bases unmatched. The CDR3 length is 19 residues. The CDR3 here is CATSRDTYVGQGGTDTQYF. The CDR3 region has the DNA TGTGCCACCAGCAGAGATACATACGTCGGACAGGGGGGCACAGATACGCAGTATTTT.

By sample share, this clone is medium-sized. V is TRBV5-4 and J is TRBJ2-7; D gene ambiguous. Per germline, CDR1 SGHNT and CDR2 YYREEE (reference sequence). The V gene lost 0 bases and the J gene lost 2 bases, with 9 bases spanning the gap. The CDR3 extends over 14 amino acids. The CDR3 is CASSLGSFPYEQYF. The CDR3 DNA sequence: TGTGCCAGCAGCTTGGGTAGTTTTCCCTACGAGCAGTACTTC.

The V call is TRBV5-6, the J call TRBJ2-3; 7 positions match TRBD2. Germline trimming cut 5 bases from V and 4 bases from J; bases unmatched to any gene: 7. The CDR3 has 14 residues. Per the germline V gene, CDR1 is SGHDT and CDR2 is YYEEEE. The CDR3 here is CASRETGGADTQYF. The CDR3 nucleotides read TGTGCCAGCAGAGAAACGGGAGGCGCAGATACGCAGTATTTT.